The 25 T cell receptor beta chains below come from one sample, sequenced in a study of human T cells and chemical hapten exposure (dated by TCRdb to about 2021). Library method: RACE. For sequencing, a NextSeq 500 was employed. The public reads were reprocessed in TCRdb via fastp at Q25 and MiXCR, keeping in-frame beta chains. Every entry covers one CDR3 protein and lists the most common genes and DNA from its rows. The sample contains approximately 52,000 distinct CDR3 sequences, 9.5% to 12% of them found a single time. The ten largest clones add up to 1.5% to 2% of the sample. Sample time point, as interpreted from the label and publication: patch test 1, 2 weeks after DPC sensitization. Read against the paper, the sample's treatment or condition label means: therapeutic diphenylcyclopropenone sensitization with weekly scalp DPC. Total RNA was extracted from unfractionated whole blood that had been collected in Tempus Blood RNA tubes.

Sample: whole blood, taken in connection with sensitization to the hapten diphenylcyclopropenone (DPC). Receptors were obtained from a middle-aged woman with alopecia areata. Some clones in this sample may be carry-over from other donors' samples.

This clonotype was seen ten or more times. The chain couples TRBV12-3 or TRBV12-4 to TRBJ1-1, with TRBD1 as a possible D gene (5 bases). There are 13 residues in the CDR3. V shed 6 bases and J shed 2 bases, with 10 bases lying between them. The CDR3 loop is CASRETVNTEAFF. The CDR3 DNA reads TGTGCCAGCAGGGAGACAGTTAACACTGAAGCTTTCTTT.

In this sample, this clonotype turned up a few times. The V call is TRBV5-6, the J call TRBJ2-3; possibly TRBD2 for D (5 bases). V lost 7 bases and J 0 bases, leaving 18 bases between the germline ends. This CDR3 has 16 amino acids. Germline CDR1 reads SGHDT; CDR2 reads YYEEEE. In DNA, the CDR3 is TGTGCCAGCCTAACCTCCGGGGTTATTAGCACAGATACGCAGTATTTT. It yields the protein CASLTSGVISTDTQYF.

A few counts support this clonotype. V is TRBV6-1 and J is TRBJ1-5, with a tentative D call TRBD1 (6 bases). The V end lost 6 bases, the J end lost 3 bases, and 15 bases lay between the germline ends. The CDR3 totals 15 residues. Germline V gene data show CDR1 as MNHNS and CDR2 as SASEGT. DNA for the CDR3: TGTGCCAGCAGCGGGGCTCAGGGGAACAATCAGCCCCAGCATTTT. Encoded protein: CASSGAQGNNQPQHF.

This sequence joins TRBV10-2 and TRBJ1-1; 8 bases map to TRBD1. CDR1 is WSHSY, CDR2 SAAADI, per germline. The V gene end was trimmed by 5 bases and the J gene end by 7 bases; junction bases not matched to a gene: 6. The CDR3 is 13 residues long. The CDR3 loop is CASSRQGKVEAFF. CDR3 nucleotides: TGCGCCAGCAGTCGACAGGGGAAGGTTGAAGCTTTCTTT.

This clonotype was counted many times. The chain recombines TRBV20-1 with TRBJ2-7; 7 bases are a match to TRBD1. CDR1 is DFQATT, CDR2 SNEGSKA, per germline (reference sequence). CDR3 length: 11 amino acids. V lost 5 bases and J lost 5; bases outside the gene matches: 3. The CDR3 nucleotides are TGCAGTGCTTCCGACAGGGACGAGCAGTACTTC. Translated, it gives CSASDRDEQYF.

The V and J genes are TRBV20-1 and TRBJ1-5; D may be TRBD1 (6 bases). Trimming removed 3 bases at V and 2 bases at J, with 11 bases between. Germline V gives CDR1 DFQATT, CDR2 SNEGSKA (reference sequence). The CDR3 spans 14 residues. Here the CDR3 DNA reads TGCAGTGCTAGTGGGGGCTTGGGCAATCAGCCCCAGCATTTT. This sequence encodes CSASGGLGNQPQHF.

Within the sample, this clonotype is medium-sized. The rearrangement joins TRBV28 to TRBJ1-6, with TRBD1 identical over 8 bases. The CDR3 runs to 14 residues. Germline V gene data show CDR1 as MDHEN and CDR2 as SYDVKM. Losses at the gene ends were 4 bases for V and 10 bases for J; bases not matched to a gene: 6. The CDR3 region is CASSSGQGGSPLHF. In DNA form, the CDR3 reads TGTGCCAGCAGTTCTGGACAGGGTGGCTCACCCCTCCACTTT.

V and J are TRBV6-1 and TRBJ2-7, with 9 nucleotides matching TRBD1. The CDR3 covers 15 residues. The ends lost 10 bases at V and 4 bases at J; junction bases unmatched: 14. Germline lookup yields CDR1 MNHNS and CDR2 SASEGT. DNA of the CDR3: TGTGCCACCCAGGCCGGGACAGGGAGAAGTTACGAGCAGTACTTC. Protein sequence: CATQAGTGRSYEQYF.

The J gene is TRBJ1-5, the V gene TRBV12-5; D is possibly TRBD1 (6 bases). CDR1 LGHNT and CDR2 FRNRAP come from the germline V gene. Trimming removed 1 base from V and 0 bases from J, with 10 bases in between. This CDR3 comprises 16 residues. The CDR3 region is CASGLEGGISNQPQHF. The DNA of the CDR3 is TGTGCTAGTGGTTTGGAGGGGGGGATTAGCAATCAGCCCCAGCATTTT.

This chain uses TRBV29-1 with TRBJ2-3; 7 bases align to TRBD2. The CDR3 runs 12 residues. Looked up from germline, CDR1 is SQVTM and CDR2 is ANQGSEA. The junction had 7 bases not matched to a gene; V was cut back by 6 bases and J by 7 bases. The CDR3 coding sequence is TGCAGCGTGCTCTTGCGGGAGAATACGCAGTATTTT. Encoded protein: CSVLLRENTQYF.

This clonotype was detected only a few times. The chain employs TRBV12-5 and TRBJ1-5; D is undetermined. This CDR3 comprises 12 residues. The germline V and J ends were trimmed by 6 bases and 11 bases, with 14 bases remaining between them. Germline CDR1 is LGHNT and CDR2 is FRNRAP. CDR3 sequence reads: CASGLTSKAQHF. The CDR3 DNA follows: TGTGCTAGTGGCCTCACTAGCAAAGCCCAGCATTTT. The full variable domain, with the rest looked up from reference TRBV12-5 and TRBJ1-5, is DARVTQTPRHKVTEMGQEVTMRCQPILGHNTVFWYRQTMMQGLELLAYFRNRAPLDDSGMPKDRFSAEMPDATLATLKIQPSEPRDSAVYFCASGLTSKAQHFGDGTRLSIL.

There are many counts of this clonotype. The V gene is TRBV12-2, the J gene TRBJ1-1; TRBD1, the D gene given by the table, was not confirmed from the DNA. TRBV12-2 is an annotated pseudogene. The CDR3 runs to 14 residues. CDR3 in amino acids: CASRLQGIHTEAFF. The DNA for the CDR3 is TGTGCAAGTCGCTTGCAGGGGATACACACTGAAGCTTTCTTT.

The chain has TRBV4-1 and TRBJ1-1; 10 positions match TRBD1. CDR3 length: 14 amino acids. Germline CDR1 and CDR2: MGHRA and YSYEKL. J was trimmed by 8 bases and V by 3 bases; bases with no gene match: 6. CDR3 DNA sequence: TGCGCCAGCAGCCAGCCCGGGACAGGGGCCGAAGCTTTCTTT. It codes for CASSQPGTGAEAFF.

In its sample, this clonotype was seen many times. Germline and junction disagree at one end, which may indicate a read error. The J gene is TRBJ2-7, the V gene TRBV20-1; D remains ambiguous. CDR1 is DFQATT and CDR2 is SNEGSKA in the germline V gene (reference sequence). The CDR3 extends over 15 amino acids. The CDR3 DNA sequence: TGCAGTGCTAGAGATCTGGGTCGGGCGTCCTCCGAGCAGTACTTC. This codes for CSARDLGRASSEQYF.

This clonotype occurred many times. The chain is built from TRBV15 and TRBJ1-1, with 10 positions matching TRBD1. The CDR3 covers 14 residues. After removal of 4 bases from V and 5 bases from J, the junction contained 4 bases not matched to a gene. Per germline, CDR1 LNHNV and CDR2 YYDKDF (reference sequence). CDR3 loop: CATSKDRGATEAFF. The CDR3 DNA reads TGTGCCACCAGCAAGGACAGGGGGGCAACTGAAGCTTTCTTT.

The rearrangement joins TRBV12-3 or TRBV12-4 to TRBJ2-3; 14 bases are shared with TRBD2. Trimming took 6 bases from V and 4 from J; bases not matched to a gene: 6. The CDR3 extends over 16 amino acids. CDR3 coding DNA: TGTGCCAGCAGACCCGGGACTAGCGGGAGTTCAGATACGCAGTATTTT. Translation gives CASRPGTSGSSDTQYF.

The sample holds a few counts of this clonotype. V is TRBV3-1 and J is TRBJ2-3; D gene uncertain. Between the trimmed V and J ends, which lost 4 bases and 3 bases, there was a span of 14 bases. The CDR3 totals 15 residues. Germline V CDR1 and CDR2: LGHDT, YNNKEL (reference sequence). In DNA, the CDR3 is TGTGCCAGCAGCCGTCGTGGCGTTGGGACAGATACGCAGTATTTT. Residues: CASSRRGVGTDTQYF.

The rearrangement joins TRBV3-1 to TRBJ2-5; 7 nucleotides agree with TRBD1. This CDR3 is 14 amino acids long. Germline assignment: CDR1 LGHDT and CDR2 YNNKEL (reference sequence). The V and J ends lost 4 bases and 8 bases, in that order; junction bases with no gene match: 10. The CDR3 spells CASSRQGSSVTQYF. The CDR3 region has the DNA TGTGCCAGCAGCCGACAGGGTTCCTCAGTTACCCAGTACTTC.

This clonotype was recorded a few times. The V and J genes are TRBV28 and TRBJ1-6; TRBD1 might be the D (5 bases). In germline, CDR1 is MDHEN, CDR2 SYDVKM. V gave up 4 bases and J gave up 7 bases, with 14 bases separating them. The CDR3 consists of 15 residues. CDR3 region: CASSSLSTGNSPLHF. The CDR3 DNA reads as TGTGCCAGCAGTTCACTCTCTACAGGCAATTCACCCCTCCACTTT.

This clonotype was seen repeatedly, ten times or more. The chain recombines TRBV5-1 with TRBJ2-6; 15 nucleotides align to TRBD2. Per germline, CDR1 SGHRS and CDR2 YFSETQ. J was trimmed by 4 bases and V by 0 bases; bases with no gene match: 5. This CDR3 contains 19 residues. CDR3 sequence reads: CASSLGGLAGGPGANVLTF. CDR3 DNA sequence: TGCGCCAGCAGCTTGGGAGGACTAGCGGGAGGGCCCGGGGCCAACGTCCTGACTTTC.

This clonotype has ten or more counts. This rearrangement joins TRBV12-5 to TRBJ1-1; D remains unclear. V was shortened by 7 bases and J by 3 bases, with 12 bases between the two germline ends. CDR1 LGHNT and CDR2 FRNRAP come from the germline V gene. This CDR3 contains 13 residues. CDR3 region: CASATAGDTEAFF. The CDR3, as DNA: TGTGCTAGTGCAACCGCCGGGGACACTGAAGCTTTCTTT.

The gene calls are TRBV29-1 and TRBJ1-2, with D possibly TRBD1 on 5 matching bases. Trimming cost V 2 bases and J 5 bases, with 15 bases left between them. The CDR3 spans 14 residues. CDR1 and CDR2 (germline): SQVTM, ANQGSEA. CDR3 coding DNA: TGCAGCGTTGAACCCAGGGTAGGAGAATATGGCTACACCTTC. Its translation: CSVEPRVGEYGYTF. Full variable domain (remainder filled in from reference TRBV29-1 and TRBJ1-2): SAVISQKPSRDICQRGTSLTIQCQVDSQVTMMFWYRQQPGQSLTLIATANQGSEATYESGFVIDKFPISRPNLTFSTLTVSNMSPEDSSIYLCSVEPRVGEYGYTFGSGTRLTVV.

This chain links TRBV12-3 or TRBV12-4 with TRBJ2-1, with a weak D call TRBD2 (7 bases). V was pared by 6 bases and J by 5 bases, with 17 bases between. CDR3 length: 15 amino acids. This chain's CDR3 is CASSPGGSLNNEQFF. Written as DNA, the CDR3 is TGTGCCAGCAGCCCGGGGGGCTCACTCAACAATGAGCAGTTCTTC.

This clonotype appeared many times. The chain recombines TRBV11-2 with TRBJ1-1; no clear D gene. V lost 1 base to trimming and J lost 7 bases, with 10 bases between them. CDR1 and CDR2 (germline): SGHAT, FQNNGV. This CDR3 has 13 residues. The CDR3 DNA sequence: TGTGCCAGCAGCTTAGTCTCTGCAGGTGAAGCTTTCTTT. Translated: CASSLVSAGEAFF.

This clonotype was picked up a small number of times. The V and J genes are TRBV16 and TRBJ1-3; no reliable D call. Trimming removed 0 bases from V and 3 bases from J, with 0 bases in between. This CDR3 spans 12 amino acids. Germline V gene data show CDR1 as KGHSY and CDR2 as FQNENV. The CDR3 region has the DNA TGTGCCAGCAGCCAATCTGGAAACACCATATATTTT. It specifies CASSQSGNTIYF.